This is a list of T cell receptor beta chains from one sample in a study of blood T cell repertoires in COVID-19. TCRdb's copy holds only in-frame clones and misses some; the assay was immunoSEQ multiplex PCR. The sample shows roughly 250,000 clones, about nine tenths of them seen only once. The sample was PBMCs or T cells enriched from blood (not recorded which). The receptors originated from a woman under 30 who had recovered from COVID-19. The CDR3 runs from the conserved cysteine through the conserved F or W. A D gene is named only where the DNA matches it firmly. Part of the rows lack a size; the others show once, few, many or a class for expanded clones.

j_gene | d_gene | len | v_gene | abundance | CDR3nt | CDR3aa
TRBJ2-3 | NA | 15 | TRBV28 | NA | TGTGCCAGCACCGGTTCACTAGCCCGCACAGATACGCAGTATTTT | CASTGSLARTDTQYF
TRBJ2-7 | TRBD1 | 16 | TRBV6-2/TRBV6-3 | NA | TGTGCCAGCAGTTATGGGTTTGGGACAGCCTCCTACGAGCAGTACTTC | CASSYGFGTASYEQYF
TRBJ1-5 | TRBD1 | 16 | TRBV19 | NA | TGTGCCAGTAGTATCCTCTCGACAGGGGGGTATCAGCCCCAGCATTTT | CASSILSTGGYQPQHF
TRBJ1-2 | NA | 11 | TRBV19 | NA | TGTGCCAGTAGCATACAGTATGGCTACACCTTC | CASSIQYGYTF
TRBJ1-1 | NA | 14 | TRBV24-1 | NA | TGTGCCACCAGTTCCTCGACAGAGAACACTGAAGCTTTCTTT | CATSSSTENTEAFF
TRBJ1-1 | NA | 12 | TRBV5-6 | NA | TGTGCCAGCAGCTACCCGGACAGTGAAGCTTTCTTT | CASSYPDSEAFF
TRBJ1-5 | TRBD1 | 15 | TRBV2 | NA | TGTGCCAGCAGGCCCGGGACAGCTAATAATCAGCCCCAGCATTTT | CASRPGTANNQPQHF
TRBJ1-5 | TRBD1 | 14 | TRBV15 | NA | TGTGCCACCAGCAGCCCAGGGGGAAATCAGCCCCAGCATTTT | CATSSPGGNQPQHF
TRBJ1-4 | NA | 15 | TRBV5-8 | NA | TGTGCCAGCAGCTTGGGAGACACGGCGAGTGAAAAACTGTTTTTT | CASSLGDTASEKLFF
TRBJ1-1 | NA | 14 | TRBV19 | NA | TGTGCCAGTAGTTCGGGAATGGAGAACACTGAAGCTTTCTTT | CASSSGMENTEAFF
TRBJ1-1 | NA | 11 | TRBV12-3/TRBV12-4 | NA | TGTGCCAGCAGGAGGGGGACTGAAGCTTTCTTT | CASRRGTEAFF
TRBJ2-6 | TRBD1 | 16 | TRBV15 | NA | TGTGCCACCAGCAGAGAGGACAGGGCTGGGGCCAACGTCCTGACTTTC | CATSREDRAGANVLTF
TRBJ1-1 | TRBD1 | 15 | TRBV5-4 | NA | TGTGCCAGCACCAGGGACAGTCAACGTTCCACTGAAGCTTTCTTT | CASTRDSQRSTEAFF
TRBJ1-6 | TRBD1 | 17 | TRBV28 | NA | TGTGCCAGCAGTTTACTAGTACAGGGGAGAGCTAATTCACCCCTCCACTTT | CASSLLVQGRANSPLHF
TRBJ1-1 | TRBD1 | 15 | TRBV5-1 | NA | TGCGCCAGCAGCTTGGAAAGGGGGCGAGGGACTGAAGCTTTCTTT | CASSLERGRGTEAFF
TRBJ1-1 | NA | 14 | TRBV6-6 | once | TGTGCCAGCAGCCTAAGGGGGGGGAACACTGAAGCTTTCTTT | CASSLRGGNTEAFF